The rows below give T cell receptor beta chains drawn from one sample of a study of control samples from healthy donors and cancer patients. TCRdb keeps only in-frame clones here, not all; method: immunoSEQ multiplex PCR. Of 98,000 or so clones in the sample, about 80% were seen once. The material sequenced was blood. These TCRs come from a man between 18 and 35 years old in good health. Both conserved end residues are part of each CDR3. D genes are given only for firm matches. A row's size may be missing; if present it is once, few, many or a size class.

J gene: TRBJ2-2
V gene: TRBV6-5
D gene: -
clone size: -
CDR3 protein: CASTRDLLTTGELFF
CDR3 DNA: TGTGCCAGCACTCGGGACCTACTGACAACCGGGGAGCTGTTTTTT

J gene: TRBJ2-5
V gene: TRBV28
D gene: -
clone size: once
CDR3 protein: CASSLGAETQYF
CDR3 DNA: TGTGCCAGCAGTTTGGGGGCGGAGACCCAGTACTTC

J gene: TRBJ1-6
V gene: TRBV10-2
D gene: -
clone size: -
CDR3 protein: CATRPGGYNSPLHF
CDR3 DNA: TGCGCCACCCGACCGGGGGGTTATAATTCACCCCTCCACTTT

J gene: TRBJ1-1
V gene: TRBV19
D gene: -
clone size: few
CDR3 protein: CASSTKQNREGDAFF
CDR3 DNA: TGTGCCAGTAGTACGAAACAAAACAGGGAAGGTGACGCTTTCTTT

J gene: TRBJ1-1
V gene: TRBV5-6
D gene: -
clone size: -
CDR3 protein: CASSLDQGSNTEAFF
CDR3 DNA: TGTGCCAGCAGCTTGGATCAGGGGTCGAACACTGAAGCTTTCTTT

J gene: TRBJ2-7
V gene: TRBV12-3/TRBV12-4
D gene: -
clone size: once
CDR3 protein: CASTSSPNEQYF
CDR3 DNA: TGTGCCAGCACCTCGAGTCCAAACGAGCAGTACTTC

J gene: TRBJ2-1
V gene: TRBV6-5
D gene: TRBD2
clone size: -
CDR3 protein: CASSGGLAGSYEQFF
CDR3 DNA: TGTGCCAGCAGCGGGGGACTAGCGGGGTCCTATGAGCAGTTCTTC

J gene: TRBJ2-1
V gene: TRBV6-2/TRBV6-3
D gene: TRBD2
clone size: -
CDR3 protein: CASSYSSWRGGDEQFF
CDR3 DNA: TGTGCCAGCAGTTACTCTTCCTGGCGGGGGGGCGATGAGCAGTTCTTC

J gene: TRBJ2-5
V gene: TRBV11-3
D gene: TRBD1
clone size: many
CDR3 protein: CASSARTGGEETQYF
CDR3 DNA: TGTGCCAGCAGCGCTCGGACAGGGGGCGAAGAGACCCAGTACTTC

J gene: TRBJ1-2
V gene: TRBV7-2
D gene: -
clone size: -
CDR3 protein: CASSSFTGYGYTF
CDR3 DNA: TGTGCCAGCAGCTCCTTTACAGGGTATGGCTACACCTTC

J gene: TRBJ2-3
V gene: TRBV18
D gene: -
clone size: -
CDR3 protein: CASSPIGTKRTDTQYF
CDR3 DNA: TGTGCCAGCTCACCCATAGGGACAAAACGCACAGATACGCAGTATTTT

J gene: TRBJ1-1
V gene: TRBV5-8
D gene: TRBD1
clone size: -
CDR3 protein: CASSWGQPNTEAFF
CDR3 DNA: TGTGCCAGCAGCTGGGGACAGCCGAACACTGAAGCTTTCTTT

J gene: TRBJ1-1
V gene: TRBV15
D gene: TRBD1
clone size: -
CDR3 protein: CATSRDKGAGTEAFF
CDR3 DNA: TGTGCCACCAGCAGAGATAAGGGGGCTGGGACTGAAGCTTTCTTT

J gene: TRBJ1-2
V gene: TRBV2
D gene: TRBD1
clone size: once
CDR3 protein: CASSTPGTDSYGYTF
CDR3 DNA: TGTGCCAGCAGCACCCCCGGGACAGATTCTTATGGCTACACCTTC

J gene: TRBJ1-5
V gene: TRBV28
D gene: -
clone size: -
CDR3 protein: CASSLPPVLWPQHF
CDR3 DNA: TGTGCCAGCAGTCTACCTCCCGTACTATGGCCCCAGCATTTT

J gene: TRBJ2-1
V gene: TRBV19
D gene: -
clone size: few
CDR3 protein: CASSIGSGRRHNEQFF
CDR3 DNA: TGTGCCAGTAGTATAGGTAGTGGGAGGAGGCACAATGAGCAGTTCTTC

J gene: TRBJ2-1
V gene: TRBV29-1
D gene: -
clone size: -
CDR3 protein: CSVEGSATPPGEQFF
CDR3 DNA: TGCAGCGTTGAAGGTTCGGCAACTCCGCCGGGGGAGCAGTTCTTC

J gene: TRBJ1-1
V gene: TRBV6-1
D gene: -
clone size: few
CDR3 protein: CASSELERNTEAFF
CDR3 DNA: TGTGCCAGCAGTGAATTGGAGAGAAACACTGAAGCTTTCTTT

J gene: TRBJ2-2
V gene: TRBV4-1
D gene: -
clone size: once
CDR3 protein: CASSQLGVYTGELFF
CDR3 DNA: TGCGCCAGCAGCCAATTAGGAGTTTACACCGGGGAGCTGTTTTTT

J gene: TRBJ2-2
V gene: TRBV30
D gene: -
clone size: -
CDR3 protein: CAWRDSLTGELFF
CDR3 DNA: TGTGCCTGGAGGGACAGCCTAACCGGGGAGCTGTTTTTT

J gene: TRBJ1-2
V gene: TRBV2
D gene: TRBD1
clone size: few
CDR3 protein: CASSQFQGVGYTF
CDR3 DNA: TGTGCCAGCAGTCAATTCCAGGGGGTTGGCTACACCTTC

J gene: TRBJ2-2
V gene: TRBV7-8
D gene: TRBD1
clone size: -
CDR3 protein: CASSRDRVVTGELFF
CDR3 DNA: TGTGCCAGCAGCCGGGACAGGGTTGTTACCGGGGAGCTGTTTTTT

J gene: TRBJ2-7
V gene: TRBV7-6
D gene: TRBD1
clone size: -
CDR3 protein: CASSVTGQGTHEQYF
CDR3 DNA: TGTGCCAGCAGCGTAACGGGACAGGGGACCCACGAGCAGTACTTC

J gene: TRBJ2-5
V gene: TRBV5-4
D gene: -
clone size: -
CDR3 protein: CASSLGGRTRETQYF
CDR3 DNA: TGTGCCAGCAGCTTGGGGGGGAGGACGCGAGAGACCCAGTACTTC

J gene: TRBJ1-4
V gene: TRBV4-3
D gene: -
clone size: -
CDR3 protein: CASSLDAVVGEKLFF
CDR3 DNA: TGCGCCAGCAGCCTCGACGCGGTGGTGGGAGAAAAACTGTTTTTT

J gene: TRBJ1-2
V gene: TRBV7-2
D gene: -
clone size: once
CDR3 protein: CASRPGLEGGYTF
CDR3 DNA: TGTGCCAGCAGACCAGGGTTAGAGGGTGGCTACACCTTC

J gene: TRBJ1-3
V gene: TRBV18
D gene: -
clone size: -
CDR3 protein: CASSPLTGGLSGNTIYF
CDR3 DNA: TGTGCCAGCTCACCACTAACGGGGGGCCTATCTGGAAACACCATATATTTT

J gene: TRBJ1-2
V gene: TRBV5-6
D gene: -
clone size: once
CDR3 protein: CASSLRQGDGYTF
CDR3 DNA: TGTGCCAGCAGCTTGCGGCAGGGCGACGGCTACACCTTC

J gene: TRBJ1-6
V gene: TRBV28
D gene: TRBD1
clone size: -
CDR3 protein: CASSLGGGQYNSPLHF
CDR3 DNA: TGTGCCAGCAGTTTAGGAGGGGGCCAGTATAATTCACCCCTCCACTTT

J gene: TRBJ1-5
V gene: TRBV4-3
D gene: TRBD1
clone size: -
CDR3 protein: CASSQARGQGQPQHF
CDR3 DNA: TGCGCCAGCAGCCAAGCCAGGGGGCAGGGTCAGCCCCAGCATTTT

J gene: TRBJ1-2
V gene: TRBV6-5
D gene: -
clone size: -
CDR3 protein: CASSYRSGWNYGYTF
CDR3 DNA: TGTGCCAGCAGTTACAGATCAGGGTGGAACTATGGCTACACCTTC

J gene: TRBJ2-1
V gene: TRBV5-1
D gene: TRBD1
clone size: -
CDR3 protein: CASSLAPGTENEQFF
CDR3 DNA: TGCGCCAGCAGCTTGGCCCCCGGGACAGAAAATGAGCAGTTCTTC

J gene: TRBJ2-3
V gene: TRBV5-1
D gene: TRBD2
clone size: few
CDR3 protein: CASSLGSPTSGRDTQYF
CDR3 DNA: TGCGCCAGCAGCTTGGGGTCCCCCACTAGCGGTAGAGATACGCAGTATTTT

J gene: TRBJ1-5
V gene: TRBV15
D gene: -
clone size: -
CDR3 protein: CATSRDQGRNQPQHF
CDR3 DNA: TGTGCCACCAGCAGAGATCAAGGGAGGAATCAGCCCCAGCATTTT

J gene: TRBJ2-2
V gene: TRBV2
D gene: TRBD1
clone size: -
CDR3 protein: CASSRQGSNTGELFF
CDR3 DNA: TGTGCCAGCAGCCGACAGGGTTCGAACACCGGGGAGCTGTTTTTT

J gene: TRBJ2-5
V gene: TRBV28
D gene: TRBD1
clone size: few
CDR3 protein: CASTDRGRKETQYF
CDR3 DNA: TGTGCCAGTACAGACAGGGGGCGAAAAGAGACCCAGTACTTC

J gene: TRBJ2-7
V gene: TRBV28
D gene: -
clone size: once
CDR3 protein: CASSFGDGHSYEQYF
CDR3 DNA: TGTGCCAGCAGTTTTGGGGATGGCCACTCCTACGAGCAGTACTTC